One and the same sample provided the 23 T cell receptor beta chains below, sequenced in a study of OX40 agonist ivuxolimab in advanced cancers. Produced via immunoSEQ multiplex PCR; TCRdb's table is partial and in-frame only. The data contain about 62,000 clones, 79% of them singletons. The input for sequencing was CD4+ or CD8+ T cells sorted from blood, taken in a trial of the OX40 agonist ivuxolimab. All receptors derive from an adult with an advanced solid tumor such as melanoma, head and neck, liver or kidney cancer.

The chain links TRBV11-2 to TRBJ1-3; no clear D gene. The ends were cut back, 5 bases at V and 4 bases at J, with 9 bases in the middle. Germline-derived CDR1 and CDR2 are SGHAT and FQNNGV. CDR3 length: 13 residues. The CDR3 coding sequence is TGTGCCAGCAGCACCGGACGGGGAAACACCATATATTTT. Its protein is CASSTGRGNTIYF.

This chain joins TRBV11-3 and TRBJ2-1; 7 nucleotides match TRBD2. The CDR3 is made up of 15 amino acids. CDR1 and CDR2 from the germline V gene are SGHNT and YENEEA. With V trimmed by 3 bases and J by 5 bases, 7 bases remained unmatched. The CDR3 DNA reads TGTGCCAGCAGCTTCGGACTAGTGGGAAACAATGAGCAGTTCTTC. Translation: CASSFGLVGNNEQFF.

This chain joins TRBV15 and TRBJ1-2; TRBD1 matches 8 bases. Germline CDR1 and CDR2: LNHNV and YYDKDF (reference sequence). The CDR3 contains 16 residues. The V segment lost 3 bases and the J segment 7 bases; nucleotides outside the gene matches: 13. The CDR3 DNA follows: TGTGCCACCAGCAGCCGGACAGGGTCGGCCCCCTTTGGCTACACCTTC. Translated: CATSSRTGSAPFGYTF.

The V call is TRBV11-3, the J call TRBJ2-7, with D perhaps TRBD1 (6 bases). CDR3 length equals 13 residues. Germline CDR1 SGHNT, CDR2 YENEEA. V was trimmed by 5 bases and J by 4 bases, leaving 12 bases between them. The CDR3 loop is CASSPTGSYEQYF. CDR3 in DNA: TGTGCCAGCAGCCCCACAGGGTCGTACGAGCAGTACTTC. Complete variable domain (other parts from reference TRBV11-3 and TRBJ2-7): EAGVVQSPRYKIIEKKQPVAFWCNPISGHNTLYWYLQNLGQGPELLIRYENEEAVDDSQLPKDRFSAERLKGVDSTLKIQPAELGDSAVYLCASSPTGSYEQYFGPGTRLTVT.

This chain's CDR3 is CASSLEGGGDSNQPQHF. The DNA of the CDR3 is TGTGCCAGCAGCTTGGAGGGAGGGGGGGATAGCAATCAGCCCCAGCATTTT. This chain links TRBV5-8 with TRBJ1-5; a weak D match, TRBD1 (6 bases). This CDR3 has 17 residues. Trimming removed 0 bases from V and 0 bases from J, with 13 bases in between. Germline CDR1 reads SGHTS; CDR2 reads YDEGEE.

This clone occurred once. V usage is TRBV4-1 and J usage is TRBJ2-5; 9 nucleotides align to TRBD1. V lost 8 bases, J lost 3 bases, and 10 bases stayed unmatched. This CDR3 region has 15 residues. Germline V gene sequence: CDR1 MGHRA, CDR2 YSYEKL. The CDR3: CASSSNRDREETQYF. CDR3 nucleotide sequence: TGCGCCAGCTCGTCAAACAGGGACAGGGAAGAGACCCAGTACTTC.

The chain uses TRBV4-2 and TRBJ2-3; 9 bases line up with TRBD2. The germline V gene has CDR1 LGHNA and CDR2 YNFKEQ. The CDR3 spans 18 residues. Germline trimming cut 1 base from V and 0 bases from J; bases unmatched to any gene: 8. The CDR3 loop reads CASSQGTTSGPSTDTQYF. The CDR3 nucleotides read TGTGCCAGCAGCCAAGGGACTACTAGCGGGCCTAGCACAGATACGCAGTATTTT.

V and J are TRBV30 and TRBJ1-1; tentatively, D is TRBD1 (5 bases). The germline gives CDR1 GTSNPN, CDR2 SVGIG (reference sequence). V was shortened by 5 bases and J by 5 bases, with 18 bases between the two germline ends. This CDR3 is built from 14 residues. The CDR3 protein is CAWASGGGGTEAFF. CDR3 nucleotides: TGTGCCTGGGCTTCTGGCGGGGGAGGGACTGAAGCTTTCTTT.

Only one count was recorded for this clone. J is TRBJ2-3 and V is TRBV6-8, with 9 bases matching TRBD2. Looked up from germline, CDR1 is MNHGY and CDR2 is SAAAGT. Trimming removed 6 bases from V and 2 bases from J; junction bases left unmatched: 18. This CDR3 is 19 amino acids long. CDR3 sequence reads: CASREGLAWVCGATDTQYF. DNA of the CDR3: TGTGCCAGCAGGGAAGGACTAGCGTGGGTTTGCGGTGCCACAGATACGCAGTATTTT.

J is TRBJ2-3 and V is TRBV5-1; TRBD2 aligns across 8 bases. The CDR3 extends over 16 amino acids. The V gene's germline CDR1 is SGHRS and CDR2 YFSETQ. J lost 1 base, V lost 0 bases, and 4 bases had no gene match. CDR3 sequence: CASSLALTSGTDTQYF. Written as DNA, the CDR3 is TGCGCCAGCAGCTTGGCATTGACTAGCGGCACAGATACGCAGTATTTT. Combining the CDR3 with reference TRBV5-1 and TRBJ2-3 gives the whole variable domain KAGVTQTPRYLIKTRGQQVTLSCSPISGHRSVSWYQQTPGQGLQFLFEYFSETQRNKGNFPGRFSGRQFSNSRSEMNVSTLELGDSALYLCASSLALTSGTDTQYFGPGTRLTVL.

The chain is built from TRBV19 and TRBJ2-7, with D possibly TRBD2 on 5 matching bases. Germline V gene data show CDR1 as LNHDA and CDR2 as SQIVND (reference sequence). CDR3 length: 11 amino acids. Trimming left V 9 bases short and J 0 bases short, with 6 bases between. This CDR3 is CASSGSYEQYF. The DNA of the CDR3 is TGTGCCAGCAGCGGCTCCTACGAGCAGTACTTC.

The V and J genes are TRBV13 and TRBJ1-2, with D maybe TRBD1 (5 bases). Germline-derived CDR1 and CDR2 are PRHDT and FYEKMQ (reference sequence). Trimming pared 5 bases from V and 2 bases from J, leaving 15 bases between. The CDR3 has 15 amino acids. CDR3: CASSLRDRENYGYTF. CDR3 sequence (DNA): TGTGCCAGCAGCCTCAGAGACAGAGAGAACTATGGCTACACCTTC.

The chain combines TRBV2 with TRBJ2-7; the D is unclear. The V end was cut by 1 base, the J end by 2 bases, with 15 bases between. This CDR3 has 16 amino acids. Germline CDR1 and CDR2: SNHLY and FYNNEI. The CDR3 loop is CASSEGWAEFPYEQYF. The CDR3 DNA follows: TGTGCCAGCAGTGAAGGGTGGGCGGAATTCCCCTACGAGCAGTACTTC.

The chain recombines TRBV5-1 with TRBJ1-1; a possible D gene is TRBD1 (5 bases). The CDR3 contains 11 residues. The germline gives CDR1 SGHRS, CDR2 YFSETQ. V was clipped by 6 bases and J by 4 bases, with 7 bases between them. CDR3 nucleotide sequence: TGCGCCAGCACGGGGCGCACTGAAGCTTTCTTT. Translated, it gives CASTGRTEAFF. Full variable domain (remainder filled in from reference TRBV5-1 and TRBJ1-1): KAGVTQTPRYLIKTRGQQVTLSCSPISGHRSVSWYQQTPGQGLQFLFEYFSETQRNKGNFPGRFSGRQFSNSRSEMNVSTLELGDSALYLCASTGRTEAFFGQGTRLTVV.

The chain is built from TRBV6-5 and TRBJ2-7; no firm D call. Germline V CDR1 and CDR2: MNHEY, SVGAGI. The CDR3 contains 12 residues. Trimming cost V 2 bases and J 3 bases, with 5 bases left between them. The CDR3 sequence: CASSYGNYEQYF. CDR3 in DNA: TGTGCCAGCAGTTACGGAAACTACGAGCAGTACTTC.

This rearrangement joins TRBV9 to TRBJ1-2; no firm D call. The V gene lost 7 bases and the J gene lost 7 bases, with 14 bases spanning the gap. The length of the CDR3 is 12 residues. CDR1 SGDLS and CDR2 YYNGEE come from the germline V gene. CDR3 DNA: TGTGCCAGCGGTCGAAGACTAGGTGGCTACACCTTC. It codes for CASGRRLGGYTF.

This clone occurred a few times. The rearrangement links TRBV7-9 to TRBJ1-5; D is uncertain. Germline loops: CDR1 SEHNR, CDR2 FQNEAQ (reference sequence). V was pared by 4 bases and J by 7 bases, with 8 bases between. The CDR3 loop spans 12 amino acids. CDR3 loop: CASSSPEQPQHF. As DNA, the CDR3 is TGTGCCAGCAGCTCCCCCGAACAGCCCCAGCATTTT.

The CDR3 here is CASDFANSPLHF. The CDR3 DNA sequence: TGTGCCTCTGACTTTGCAAATTCACCCCTCCACTTT. V gene TRBV30 combines with J gene TRBJ1-6; D uncertain. CDR3 length equals 12 residues. Trimming removed 7 bases at V and 7 bases at J, with 11 bases between. Germline-derived CDR1 and CDR2 are GTSNPN and SVGIG (reference sequence).

This rearrangement joins TRBV29-1 to TRBJ2-1; weak D call: TRBD2 (5 bases). CDR3 length: 16 amino acids. Trimming cost V 4 bases and J 5 bases, with 21 bases left between them. The germline V gene has CDR1 SQVTM and CDR2 ANQGSEA. The CDR3 region is CSVAGPLHGIDNEQFF. The CDR3, as DNA: TGCAGCGTTGCTGGCCCCTTGCACGGGATAGACAATGAGCAGTTCTTC.

The chain carries TRBV4-1 and TRBJ2-2; unclear D gene. The V end lost 5 bases, the J end lost 1 base, and 5 bases lay between the germline ends. The CDR3 totals 13 residues. From germline, CDR1 is MGHRA and CDR2 YSYEKL. CDR3 loop: CASSWMNTGELFF. CDR3 DNA sequence: TGCGCCAGCAGCTGGATGAACACCGGGGAGCTGTTTTTT.

Comment on this clone: At one boundary the junction diverges from the germline segment, which might be a read error. V and J are TRBV27 and TRBJ2-4, with a tentative D call TRBD2 (5 bases). Germline values: CDR1 MNHEY, CDR2 SMNVEV (reference sequence). This CDR3 contains 13 residues. CDR3 loop: CVSSGVAKNIQYF. The CDR3 DNA follows: TGTGTCAGCAGCGGAGTAGCCAAAAACATTCAGTACTTC.

V gene TRBV29-1 combines with J gene TRBJ2-7, with 10 bases lining up with TRBD2. Looked up from germline, CDR1 is SQVTM and CDR2 is ANQGSEA. V lost 4 bases, J lost 5 bases, and 14 bases stayed unmatched. This CDR3 region has 16 residues. The CDR3 DNA is TGCAGCGTTGTTTTGTCTAGCGGGAGTAATTCCGACGAGCAGTACTTC. Its translation: CSVVLSSGSNSDEQYF.

This chain uses TRBV12-5 with TRBJ2-7; 13 bases fit TRBD2. The CDR3 spans 15 residues. V lost 1 base, J lost 7 bases, and 4 bases stayed unmatched. Germline lookup yields CDR1 LGHNT and CDR2 FRNRAP. The CDR3, as DNA: TGTGCTAGTGGTTTGGCGACTAGCGGGGGGCCGGAGCAGTACTTC. Translation: CASGLATSGGPEQYF.